This TCR beta chain was found in a study of blood T cells in healthy people across ages. Study-wide results and caveats: The recorded TCR beta diversity per million T cells decreased in a roughly linear manner with age.

For the second PCR, which ran for about 7 to 12 cycles, a sample-barcoded 5' primer and a J-beta primer mix were used. MiXCR was run by TCRdb on the 5' RACE reads, yielding one entry per CDR3 protein. The sample comprises hundreds of thousands of distinct CDR3 sequences, around 38% of which are singletons, and around 30% rests with the top ten. This CDR3 has 14 amino acids. Germline V gene sequence: CDR1 MNHNY, CDR2 SVGAGI (reference sequence). Trimming pared 6 bases from V and 9 bases from J, leaving 18 bases between. This clonotype was counted between two and nine times. Its antigen is still unknown. PBMCs numbering at least 6.5 million were isolated per sample.

The source material was blood. The origin of this receptor is a man aged 80 or over in good health. The chain has TRBV6-6 and TRBJ2-1; D is tentatively TRBD1 or TRBD2 (6 bases each). The chain's CDR3 is CASRRGEKGGEQFF. DNA of the CDR3: TGTGCCAGCAGAAGGGGGGAGAAGGGGGGTGAGCAGTTCTTC.